Below, 18 T cell receptor beta chains from the same sample are listed, as sequenced in a study of T-cell reconstitution after alpha-beta-depleted transplantation in children. As it was prepared, the TCRbeta library received unique molecular identifiers. TCRdb recomputed calls from the PCR reads with MiXCR, one row per CDR3 protein. The table lists around 340,000 distinct CDR3 sequences, 10% to 15% of them singletons, with roughly 4.3% in the top ten. The source was PBMCs, collected from the stem cell graft. These receptors all come from a human donor who donated a stem cell graft to a child with Fanconi anemia.

This chain joins TRBV7-2 and TRBJ2-3; maybe TRBD2 (7 bases). CDR3 size: 16 residues. V gave up 1 base and J gave up 5 bases, with 16 bases separating them. Germline V CDR1 and CDR2: SGHTA, FQGNSA. CDR3: CASSLVWGGAGDTQYF. CDR3 coding DNA: TGTGCCAGCAGCTTAGTCTGGGGGGGGGCCGGAGATACGCAGTATTTT. The full variable domain, its missing parts supplied by reference TRBV7-2 and TRBJ2-3, is GAGVSQSPSNKVTEKGKDVELRCDPISGHTALYWYRQSLGQGLEFLIYFQGNSAPDKSGLPSDRFSAERTGGSVSTLTIQRTQQEDSAVYLCASSLVWGGAGDTQYFGPGTRLTVL.

The V gene is TRBV5-1, the J gene TRBJ1-1, with 9 bases lining up with TRBD1. CDR3 length: 14 amino acids. Unmatched junction bases numbered 8, after V lost 6 bases and J lost 5 bases. Looked up from germline, CDR1 is SGHRS and CDR2 is YFSETQ. The CDR3 sequence is CASTMDRGGTEAFF. The CDR3 coding sequence is TGCGCCAGCACCATGGACAGGGGAGGGACTGAAGCTTTCTTT.

This clonotype was detected only a few times. The rearrangement uses TRBV15 and TRBJ2-5; 7 nucleotides align to TRBD2. This CDR3 spans 16 amino acids. CDR1 is LNHNV, CDR2 YYDKDF, per germline (reference sequence). The trim removed 1 base at V and 2 bases at J, leaving 7 bases unmatched. The CDR3 region has the DNA TGTGCCACCAGCAGAGGGGGCCTAGCGGAACAAGAGACCCAGTACTTC. It encodes CATSRGGLAEQETQYF.

The sample holds a few counts of this clonotype. The V call is TRBV28, the J call TRBJ1-6; a weak D match, TRBD1 (5 bases). V was shortened by 10 bases and J by 4 bases, with 14 bases between the two germline ends. The CDR3 extends over 14 amino acids. Germline CDR1 is MDHEN and CDR2 is SYDVKM. CDR3 in DNA: TGTGCCACTTTCCCCGACAGTTATAATTCACCCCTCCACTTT. Translating it yields CATFPDSYNSPLHF.

The rearrangement uses TRBV7-6 and TRBJ2-1, with D possibly matching TRBD2 (7 bases). CDR1 and CDR2 from the germline V gene are SGHVS and FNYEAQ. The CDR3 spans 18 residues. The V end lost 1 base, the J end lost 1 base, and 17 bases lay between the germline ends. The DNA for the CDR3 is TGTGCCAGCAGCTTAGTTGCGGGGGCCCCCGGGTCCTACAATGAGCAGTTCTTC. Translation: CASSLVAGAPGSYNEQFF.

By proportion, this clonotype is medium-sized. The rearrangement joins TRBV7-2 to TRBJ2-3, with TRBD1 matching over 7 bases. The V segment lost 5 bases and the J segment 2 bases; nucleotides outside the gene matches: 10. The CDR3 extends over 16 amino acids. Germline-derived CDR1 and CDR2 are SGHTA and FQGNSA. The chain's CDR3 is CASSPRQGGSTDTQYF. The CDR3 region has the DNA TGTGCCAGCAGCCCCCGACAGGGTGGGTCCACAGATACGCAGTATTTT.

The chain combines TRBV4-2 with TRBJ1-2; D is undetermined. Trimming pared 10 bases from V and 13 bases from J, leaving 25 bases between. CDR3 length: 13 amino acids. The V gene's germline CDR1 is LGHNA and CDR2 YNFKEQ. As DNA, the CDR3 is TGTGCCATGAGCCCCGGGCTCCTCTGCTGGGGCACCTTC. This sequence encodes CAMSPGLLCWGTF.

The chain has TRBV6-1 and TRBJ1-5, with a possible D match to TRBD1 (6 bases). In germline, CDR1 is MNHNS, CDR2 SASEGT. The CDR3 is 15 amino acids. Trimming shortened V by 3 bases and J by 5 bases, and 14 bases separated the two germline ends. The CDR3 loop reads CASSEGGWGDQPQHF. CDR3 DNA: TGTGCCAGCAGTGAGGGGGGCTGGGGGGATCAGCCCCAGCATTTT.

The chain carries TRBV29-1 and TRBJ2-2; D is unresolved. Germline CDR1 SQVTM, CDR2 ANQGSEA. This CDR3 is built from 14 residues. V dropped 5 bases and J dropped 0 bases, with 10 bases sitting between them. CDR3 sequence (DNA): TGCAGCGTTCTAGGGCCAACGAACACCGGGGAGCTGTTTTTT. It encodes CSVLGPTNTGELFF.

Only a few counts were recorded for this clonotype. The chain recombines TRBV5-1 with TRBJ1-5, with no clear D. The ends were cut back, 2 bases at V and 5 bases at J, with 8 bases in the middle. The CDR3 length is 13 residues. The germline V gene encodes CDR1 SGHRS and CDR2 YFSETQ. This CDR3 is CASSFDGDQPQHF. CDR3 nucleotide sequence: TGCGCCAGCAGCTTTGACGGGGATCAGCCCCAGCATTTT. Using reference TRBV5-1 and TRBJ1-5 for the parts outside the CDR3, the full variable domain is KAGVTQTPRYLIKTRGQQVTLSCSPISGHRSVSWYQQTPGQGLQFLFEYFSETQRNKGNFPGRFSGRQFSNSRSEMNVSTLELGDSALYLCASSFDGDQPQHFGDGTRLSIL.

In its sample, this clonotype was seen many times. V is TRBV3-1 and J is TRBJ2-7; TRBD1 aligns across 8 bases. The CDR3 has 14 residues. Germline assignment: CDR1 LGHDT and CDR2 YNNKEL (reference sequence). Trimming at V came to 7 bases and at J to 7 bases, leaving 12 bases not matched to a gene. Written as DNA, the CDR3 is TGTGCCAGCACCCGGACAGGGTCCTTTGGGGAGCAGTACTTC. Translated: CASTRTGSFGEQYF.

This clonotype was counted at least ten times. The V and J genes are TRBV11-2 and TRBJ2-2; no clear D. The CDR3 has 13 residues. Germline CDR1 is SGHAT and CDR2 is FQNNGV. V was cut by 5 bases and J by 8 bases, with 12 bases left in between. CDR3 DNA: TGTGCCAGCAGCCCCCGCCCTGGAGGGGAGCTGTTTTTT. Residues: CASSPRPGGELFF.

This chain joins TRBV5-1 and TRBJ1-2; 7 bases fit TRBD1. Germline trimming cut 2 bases from V and 8 bases from J; bases unmatched to any gene: 15. The CDR3 totals 16 residues. Germline assignment: CDR1 SGHRS and CDR2 YFSETQ. CDR3 in DNA: TGCGCCAGCAGCTTCCAGGGGGATAAGCGAGTTCGGGGCTACACCTTC. Its translation is CASSFQGDKRVRGYTF.

This clonotype was seen only a few times. This chain links TRBV10-3 with TRBJ2-7; D perhaps matches TRBD1 (7 bases). This CDR3 contains 14 residues. Trimming removed 10 bases at V and 7 bases at J, with 23 bases between. Germline CDR1 reads ENHRY; CDR2 reads SYGVKD. The CDR3 DNA sequence: TGTGCCACCAGGGGGGCCATAGACAGAGGGGAGCAGTACGTC. Translation: CATRGAIDRGEQYV.

The chain carries TRBV4-2 and TRBJ1-2; 9 bases fit TRBD1. There are 12 residues in the CDR3. Germline CDR1 and CDR2: LGHNA and YNFKEQ. The J segment lost 10 bases and the V segment lost 2 bases, leaving 2 bases of the junction unmatched. For the CDR3, the DNA is TGTGCCAGCAGCCAACGACAGGGGGACTACACCTTC. Translating gives CASSQRQGDYTF.

The chain links TRBV7-9 to TRBJ2-3; D possibly corresponds to TRBD2 (6 bases). Per the germline V gene, CDR1 is SEHNR and CDR2 is FQNEAQ (reference sequence). The CDR3 is made up of 14 amino acids. Trimming stripped 5 bases from V and 1 base from J, with 10 bases between. CDR3 protein: CASSVSSGTDTQYF. CDR3 bases: TGTGCCAGCAGCGTATCTAGCGGCACAGATACGCAGTATTTT.

This clonotype was counted many times. The genes are TRBV12-3 or TRBV12-4 and TRBJ2-5; 7 bases agree with TRBD2. Trimming at V came to 3 bases and at J to 4 bases, leaving 5 bases not matched to a gene. The CDR3 spans 14 residues. CDR3 protein: CASSFSGRGETQYF. The CDR3 nucleotides are TGTGCCAGCAGTTTTTCAGGGAGGGGAGAGACCCAGTACTTC.

This clonotype turned up a few times. The chain joins TRBV7-2 to TRBJ1-1; maybe TRBD1 (5 bases). V was clipped by 4 bases and J by 4 bases, with 19 bases between them. CDR3 size: 16 residues. The germline V gene has CDR1 SGHTA and CDR2 FQGNSA. The CDR3 DNA is TGTGCCAGCAGCTCCCAGGGAGGGGTGATGAGCACTGAAGCTTTCTTT. As protein: CASSSQGGVMSTEAFF. The whole variable domain, remainder taken from reference TRBV7-2 and TRBJ1-1, is GAGVSQSPSNKVTEKGKDVELRCDPISGHTALYWYRQSLGQGLEFLIYFQGNSAPDKSGLPSDRFSAERTGGSVSTLTIQRTQQEDSAVYLCASSSQGGVMSTEAFFGQGTRLTVV.